Below are 17 T cell receptor beta chains sequenced from a single sample in a study of cytomegalovirus exposure and HLA in healthy donors. The study ran its PCR with 60 Vbeta and 13 Jbeta primers. Data came from immunoSEQ multiplex PCR; TCRdb stores just in-frame clones and leaves some out. The data contain some 140,000 clones, over 75% of them singletons. Sequenced material: PBMCs. The receptors were sampled from a woman aged 45 to 65 in good health and CMV-seropositive.

The chain combines TRBV20-1 with TRBJ2-7, with no clear D. The V end lost 2 bases, the J end lost 6 bases, and 8 bases lay between the germline ends. Germline values: CDR1 DFQATT, CDR2 SNEGSKA (reference sequence). CDR3 length equals 11 residues. The CDR3 protein is CSARPDLEQYF. In DNA, the CDR3 is TGCAGTGCTAGACCAGATCTCGAGCAGTACTTC.

This clone was seen a few times. The chain links TRBV2 to TRBJ1-2; D gene ambiguous. V was shortened by 8 bases and J by 1 base, with 5 bases between the two germline ends. The CDR3 has 11 residues. In germline, CDR1 is SNHLY, CDR2 FYNNEI. As DNA, the CDR3 is TGTGCCAGCTACTATAACTATGGCTACACCTTC. Its protein is CASYYNYGYTF.

This clone was seen a handful of times. This sequence joins TRBV5-1 and TRBJ2-7; D is unresolved. The length of the CDR3 is 13 residues. Trimming left V 3 bases short and J 3 bases short, with 10 bases between. Germline V gives CDR1 SGHRS, CDR2 YFSETQ. The chain's CDR3 is CASSSPGLYEQYF. DNA for the CDR3: TGCGCCAGCAGCTCTCCCGGTCTCTACGAGCAGTACTTC. The full variable domain, rest sourced from reference TRBV5-1 and TRBJ2-7, is KAGVTQTPRYLIKTRGQQVTLSCSPISGHRSVSWYQQTPGQGLQFLFEYFSETQRNKGNFPGRFSGRQFSNSRSEMNVSTLELGDSALYLCASSSPGLYEQYFGPGTRLTVT.

This chain links TRBV30 with TRBJ1-6; TRBD1 is a possible D gene (5 bases). Trimming cost V 5 bases and J 12 bases, with 14 bases left between them. The germline V gene has CDR1 GTSNPN and CDR2 SVGIG (reference sequence). The CDR3 is made up of 12 amino acids. CDR3 nucleotides: TGTGCCTGGGAGGAGGGGATCGGACCCCTCCACTTT. Protein: CAWEEGIGPLHF.

V is TRBV9 and J is TRBJ1-4, with no clear D. V was pared by 0 bases and J by 4 bases, with 10 bases between. Germline V gene lookup returns CDR1 SGDLS and CDR2 YYNGEE. This CDR3 is built from 15 residues. This chain's CDR3 is CASSVAVARNEKLFF. In nucleotides, the CDR3 is TGTGCCAGCAGCGTAGCGGTCGCCCGTAATGAAAAACTGTTTTTT.

This clone has just a few counts. The rearrangement joins TRBV7-2 to TRBJ1-1; 7 nucleotides agree with TRBD1. Germline lookup yields CDR1 SGHTA and CDR2 FQGNSA. This CDR3 is 12 amino acids long. With 6 bases clipped from V and 8 bases from J, the junction kept 6 bases outside the gene matches. The CDR3 reads CASSRGGTEAFF. CDR3 sequence (DNA): TGTGCCAGCAGTCGAGGGGGCACCGAAGCTTTCTTT.

The chain joins TRBV7-2 to TRBJ2-5; 8 positions match TRBD1. CDR3 length: 14 amino acids. Germline V gene lookup returns CDR1 SGHTA and CDR2 FQGNSA. After removal of 5 bases from V and 5 bases from J, the junction contained 7 bases not matched to a gene. The CDR3 DNA reads TGTGCCAGCAGCGAGGGACAGGCGAGCGAGACCCAGTACTTC. The encoded protein is CASSEGQASETQYF.

V usage is TRBV5-4 and J usage is TRBJ1-2, with D possibly TRBD1 on 5 matching bases. CDR3 length: 17 residues. The V gene lost 4 bases and the J gene lost 4 bases, with 23 bases spanning the gap. CDR1 and CDR2 from the germline V gene are SGHNT and YYREEE (reference sequence). Here the CDR3 DNA reads TGTGCCAGCAGCCCGTCGGGGGGGGGTCCTACCTTCTATGGCTACACCTTC. Translating it yields CASSPSGGGPTFYGYTF. The complete variable domain, with remaining parts taken from reference TRBV5-4 and TRBJ1-2, reads ETGVTQSPTHLIKTRGQQVTLRCSSQSGHNTVSWYQQALGQGPQFIFQYYREEENGRGNFPPRFSGLQFPNYSSELNVNALELDDSALYLCASSPSGGGPTFYGYTFGSGTRLTVV.

This sequence joins TRBV7-9 and TRBJ1-5, with no clear D. Germline CDR1 SEHNR, CDR2 FQNEAQ (reference sequence). The CDR3 spans 16 residues. Trimming pared 5 bases from V and 0 bases from J, leaving 14 bases between. The CDR3 reads CASSGTYGYSNQPQHF. The CDR3, as DNA: TGTGCCAGCAGCGGTACGTACGGGTATAGCAATCAGCCCCAGCATTTT.

The table lists this clone with a few counts. The rearrangement uses TRBV9 and TRBJ1-2; the D gene is possibly TRBD1 (6 bases). Between the trimmed V and J ends, which lost 3 bases and 6 bases, there was a span of 15 bases. CDR1 and CDR2 from the germline V gene are SGDLS and YYNGEE. The CDR3 has 14 amino acids. The CDR3 DNA reads as TGTGCCAGCAGCGACCGGCCGGGGGGCCATGGCTACACCTTC. Translated, it gives CASSDRPGGHGYTF.

This clone appeared a few times. CDR3 coding DNA: TGTGCCAGCAGCTTAGCCCTGGGCCAAGATAGCAATCAGCCCCAGCATTTT. Translated, it gives CASSLALGQDSNQPQHF. This rearrangement joins TRBV7-6 to TRBJ1-5, with D unresolved. The CDR3 loop spans 17 amino acids. Looked up from germline, CDR1 is SGHVS and CDR2 is FNYEAQ. V lost 0 bases to trimming and J lost 0 bases, with 12 bases between them.

This clone was counted a single time. The rearrangement joins TRBV11-2 to TRBJ1-4; no reliable D call. Germline lookup yields CDR1 SGHAT and CDR2 FQNNGV. V lost 1 base, J lost 1 base, and 4 bases lay in between. This CDR3 has 14 amino acids. The CDR3 DNA sequence: TGTGCCAGCAGCTTAGTGAGAACTAATGAAAAACTGTTTTTT. It is translated as CASSLVRTNEKLFF.

The V and J genes are TRBV27 and TRBJ1-5; 9 bases agree with TRBD1. Losses at the gene ends were 8 bases for V and 0 bases for J; bases not matched to a gene: 5. CDR1 is MNHEY and CDR2 is SMNVEV in the germline V gene (reference sequence). The CDR3 covers 15 residues. DNA of the CDR3: TGTGCCAGCCGTCGGGACAGGGATAGCAATCAGCCCCAGCATTTT. Residues: CASRRDRDSNQPQHF.

This clone appeared a single time. The CDR3 here is CASSYIPYTYEQYF. CDR3 nucleotide sequence: TGTGCCAGCAGCTACATCCCATATACCTACGAGCAGTACTTC. This rearrangement joins TRBV9 to TRBJ2-7; unclear D gene. V dropped 4 bases and J dropped 2 bases, with 13 bases sitting between them. The CDR3 runs to 14 residues. Germline lookup yields CDR1 SGDLS and CDR2 YYNGEE. The full variable domain, in which reference TRBV9 and TRBJ2-7 provide the parts outside the CDR3, is DSGVTQTPKHLITATGQRVTLRCSPRSGDLSVYWYQQSLDQGLQFLIQYYNGEERAKGNILERFSAQQFPDLHSELNLSSLELGDSALYFCASSYIPYTYEQYFGPGTRLTVT.

As DNA, the CDR3 is TGTGCCAGCAGCCCCGGACAGGCAGCTAACTATGGCTACACCTTC. It yields the protein CASSPGQAANYGYTF. The genes are TRBV7-3 and TRBJ1-2, with TRBD1 matching 7 bases. Germline CDR1 reads SGHTA; CDR2 reads FQGTGA. Losses at the gene ends were 5 bases for V and 0 bases for J; bases not matched to a gene: 6. The CDR3 spans 15 residues.

In the case of this clone: This sample also contains other DNA sequences that code for the same CDR3. The gene calls are TRBV7-9 and TRBJ1-2; 7 bases are a match to TRBD1. Germline V gene lookup returns CDR1 SEHNR and CDR2 FQNEAQ (reference sequence). V shed 5 bases, J shed 5 bases, and the junction held 5 bases outside the gene matches. The CDR3 is 13 amino acids. CDR3 DNA: TGTGCCAGCAGCCTCGGGACAGCATATGGCTACACCTTC. Protein sequence: CASSLGTAYGYTF.

This clone showed up just once. The rearrangement links TRBV28 to TRBJ1-4, with 12 bases that match TRBD1. The CDR3 extends over 16 amino acids. V was pared by 7 bases and J by 5 bases, with 8 bases of the junction left unmatched. Per the germline V gene, CDR1 is MDHEN and CDR2 is SYDVKM. CDR3 sequence (DNA): TGTGCCAGCATGACCGGGACAGGGGGCAGCAATGAAAAACTGTTTTTT. This encodes CASMTGTGGSNEKLFF.